This TCR beta chain stems from a study of regulatory T cells in long-lasting Graves disease. This clonotype was seen at least ten times. Stated time point: newly diagnosed GD, antithyroid drugs for less than 3 months. PBMC RNA was the source of the TCR library. The trim removed 5 bases at V and 4 bases at J, leaving 8 bases unmatched. This CDR3 is 15 amino acids long. Germline V lookup: CDR1 SGHAT, CDR2 FQNNGV. CDR3-region Arm-PCR and iRepertoire HTBI primers produced the TCR beta libraries. In the original workflow: Samples collectively showed more than 55 TRBV and approximately 15 TRBJ segments. Using its own MiXCR run on the multiplex PCR reads, TCRdb lists one record per CDR3 protein. The V and J calls, along with clone size, are taken from TCRdb and not from the paper's own processing. The sample has under 300,000 distinct CDR3 sequences; approximately 20% are singletons.

The sequence derives from a female donor with Graves disease. Source: peripheral blood mononuclear cells (PBMCs), taken at new diagnosis, from a patient treated with antithyroid drugs. The rearrangement links TRBV11-2 to TRBJ2-1; 7 nucleotides align to TRBD2. CDR3 in amino acids: CASSLGRVSYNEQFF. The CDR3 coding sequence is TGTGCCAGCAGCCTTGGGAGGGTGTCTTACAATGAGCAGTTCTTC.